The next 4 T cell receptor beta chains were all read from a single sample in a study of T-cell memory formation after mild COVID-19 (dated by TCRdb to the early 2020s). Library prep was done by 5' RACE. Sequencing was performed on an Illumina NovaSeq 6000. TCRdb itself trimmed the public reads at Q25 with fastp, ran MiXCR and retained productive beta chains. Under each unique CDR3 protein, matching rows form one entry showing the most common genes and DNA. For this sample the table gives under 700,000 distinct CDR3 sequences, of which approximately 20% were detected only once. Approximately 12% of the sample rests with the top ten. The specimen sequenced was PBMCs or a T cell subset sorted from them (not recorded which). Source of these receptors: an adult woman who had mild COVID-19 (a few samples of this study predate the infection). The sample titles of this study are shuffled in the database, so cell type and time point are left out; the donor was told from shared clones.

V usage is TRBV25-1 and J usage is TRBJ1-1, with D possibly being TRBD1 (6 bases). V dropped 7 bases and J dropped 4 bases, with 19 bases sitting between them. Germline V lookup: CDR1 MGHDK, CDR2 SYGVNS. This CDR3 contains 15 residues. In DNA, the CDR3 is TGTGCCAGCACCGATGGGGGGGCGGGTGGCACTGAAGCTTTCTTT. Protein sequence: CASTDGGAGGTEAFF.

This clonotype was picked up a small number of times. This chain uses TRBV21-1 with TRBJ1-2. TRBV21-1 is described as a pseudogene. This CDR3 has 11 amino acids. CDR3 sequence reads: CASSKEGCYTF. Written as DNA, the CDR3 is TGTGCCAGCAGCAAAGAAGGGTGCTACACCTTC.

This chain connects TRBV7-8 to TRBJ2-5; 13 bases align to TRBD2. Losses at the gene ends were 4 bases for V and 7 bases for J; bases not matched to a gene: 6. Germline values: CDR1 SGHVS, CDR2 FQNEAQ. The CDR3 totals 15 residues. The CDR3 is CASSSPTSGGGTQYF. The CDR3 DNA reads TGTGCCAGCAGCTCACCCACTAGCGGGGGGGGGACCCAGTACTTC. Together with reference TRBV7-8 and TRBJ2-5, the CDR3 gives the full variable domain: GAGVSQSPRYKVAKRGQDVALRCDPISGHVSLFWYQQALGQGPEFLTYFQNEAQLDKSGLPSDRFFAERPEGSVSTLKIQRTQQEDSAVYLCASSSPTSGGGTQYFGPGTRLLVL.

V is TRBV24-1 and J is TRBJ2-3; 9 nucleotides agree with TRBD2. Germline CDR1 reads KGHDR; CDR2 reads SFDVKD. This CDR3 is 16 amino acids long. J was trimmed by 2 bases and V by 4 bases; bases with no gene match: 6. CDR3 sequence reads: CATSDLAGALTDTQYF. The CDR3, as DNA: TGTGCCACCAGTGACTTAGCGGGGGCCCTCACAGATACGCAGTATTTT.